This T cell receptor (beta chain) was retrieved from a study of Graves' ophthalmopathy and Graves' hyperthyroidism. Study-wide background: Peripheral blood was collected at initial diagnosis, before any treatment.

Transcripts of RNA were the source for amplifying TCR beta CDR3 regions. HTBI primers were used in a first-round RT-PCR, which preceded a second-round multiplex PCR. TCRdb redid the calling of the multiplex PCR reads with MiXCR, one entry per CDR3 protein. The table lists 600,000 to 650,000 distinct CDR3 sequences, 22% of them singletons. This CDR3 has 15 residues. Germline V gene data show CDR1 as DFQATT and CDR2 as SNEGSKA (reference sequence). Trimming removed 5 bases at V and 0 bases at J, with 17 bases between. This clonotype was counted ten times or more. Among the hyperthyroidism patients, all were newly diagnosed, aged 18 to 65, with under 2 months' duration. Pregnancy or lactation, uncontrolled infections and other autoimmune diseases were grounds for excluding patients.

This chain uses TRBV20-1 with TRBJ2-7; D is possibly TRBD1 (6 bases). This receptor was identified in a woman under 30 with stable Graves' hyperthyroidism. Some clones in this sample may be carry-over from other donors' samples. Source material: peripheral blood. Here the CDR3 reads CSAPRSQGLSYEQYF. The CDR3 region has the DNA TGCAGTGCTCCCCGTTCCCAGGGGCTCTCCTACGAGCAGTACTTC.